The 5 T cell receptor beta chains given below trace back to one sample, sequenced in a study of glioma-infiltrating T cells after dendritic cell vaccination. Sequenced by immunoSEQ multiplex PCR; TCRdb stores in-frame clones only, minus some. The top ten clones hold roughly 12% of a sample with over 90,000 clones, 81% of them seen once. Sample: blood, taken before dendritic cell vaccination. These receptor sequences come from a human donor with glioblastoma.

This clone was recorded once. The chain links TRBV5-4 to TRBJ2-2; possible D gene TRBD2, 6 bases. Trimming shortened V by 0 bases and J by 1 base, and 13 bases separated the two germline ends. The germline gives CDR1 SGHNT, CDR2 YYREEE (reference sequence). The CDR3 length is 17 residues. This CDR3 is CASSLAKVAVNTGELFF. In nucleotides, the CDR3 is TGTGCCAGCAGCTTGGCCAAGGTAGCGGTGAACACCGGGGAGCTGTTTTTT.

The V and J genes are TRBV6-5 and TRBJ2-7; 8 bases map to TRBD1. The germline V gene has CDR1 MNHEY and CDR2 SVGAGI. V lost 6 bases to trimming and J lost 7 bases; unmatched junction nucleotides: 14. The CDR3 totals 15 residues. The CDR3 loop is CASSQSPTGGREQYF. The CDR3, as DNA: TGTGCCAGCAGCCAAAGCCCAACAGGGGGTCGGGAGCAGTACTTC.

The V gene is TRBV2, the J gene TRBJ2-3, with D possibly being TRBD2 (5 bases). This CDR3 spans 13 amino acids. CDR1 is SNHLY and CDR2 is FYNNEI in the germline V gene. Trimming removed 7 bases from V and 6 bases from J, with 14 bases in between. The CDR3 is CASTGLQGDTQYF. CDR3 bases: TGTGCCAGCACCGGACTCCAAGGGGATACGCAGTATTTT.

V usage is TRBV5-1 and J usage is TRBJ2-5; the match to TRBD1 covers 8 bases. TRBJ2-7 explains the end of the DNA better; the J call may be wrong. Per the germline V gene, CDR1 is SGHRS and CDR2 is YFSETQ. This CDR3 is 15 amino acids long. In DNA, the CDR3 is TGCGCCAGCAGCTTGTACAGGGGGGTCTCCTACGAGCAGTACTTC. It codes for CASSLYRGVSYEQYF.

This rearrangement joins TRBV19 to TRBJ2-3, with 9 bases lining up with TRBD1. This CDR3 has 16 residues. After removal of 2 bases from V and 3 bases from J, the junction contained 6 bases not matched to a gene. The germline gives CDR1 LNHDA, CDR2 SQIVND (reference sequence). This chain's CDR3 is CASSIKTGGHTDTQYF. The CDR3 DNA sequence: TGTGCCAGTAGTATAAAGACAGGGGGTCATACAGATACGCAGTATTTT.